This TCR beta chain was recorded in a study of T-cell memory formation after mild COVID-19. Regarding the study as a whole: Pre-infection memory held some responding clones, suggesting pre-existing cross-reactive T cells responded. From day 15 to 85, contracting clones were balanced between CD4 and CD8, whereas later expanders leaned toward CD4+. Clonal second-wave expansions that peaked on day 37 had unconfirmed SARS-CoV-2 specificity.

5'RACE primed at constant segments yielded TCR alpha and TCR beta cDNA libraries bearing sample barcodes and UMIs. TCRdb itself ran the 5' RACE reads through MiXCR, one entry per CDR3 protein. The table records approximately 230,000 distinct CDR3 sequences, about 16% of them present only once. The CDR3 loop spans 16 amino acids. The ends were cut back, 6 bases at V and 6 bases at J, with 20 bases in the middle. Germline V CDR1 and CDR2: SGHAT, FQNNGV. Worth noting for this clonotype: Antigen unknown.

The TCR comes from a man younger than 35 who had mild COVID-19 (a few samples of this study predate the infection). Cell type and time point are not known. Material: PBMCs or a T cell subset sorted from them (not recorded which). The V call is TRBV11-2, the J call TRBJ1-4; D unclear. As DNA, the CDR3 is TGTGCCAGCAGTCCTAAGACCGCAACCGTGGATGAAAAACTGTTTTTT. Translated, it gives CASSPKTATVDEKLFF.